The 30 T cell receptor beta chains in this list originate from one sample, sequenced in a study of OX40 agonist ivuxolimab in advanced cancers. Clones were read by immunoSEQ multiplex PCR, and TCRdb kept only the in-frame ones, dropping some. Of approximately 92,000 clones listed, around 80% were seen once; the top ten hold around 5.5%. Sample: CD4+ or CD8+ T cells sorted from blood, taken in a trial of the OX40 agonist ivuxolimab. The source is an adult with an advanced solid tumor such as melanoma, head and neck, liver or kidney cancer.

The CDR3 region has the DNA TGTGCCAGCAGCGAGCCCCCCTACAGGTCAACTGAAGCTTTCTTT. Translation gives CASSEPPYRSTEAFF. The gene calls are TRBV9 and TRBJ1-1; TRBD1 might be the D (5 bases). Germline CDR1 and CDR2: SGDLS and YYNGEE. CDR3 size: 15 residues. V lost 3 bases to trimming and J lost 5 bases, with 17 bases between them.

The chain uses TRBV7-4 and TRBJ2-1; no definite D call. The CDR3 is 12 residues long. Looked up from germline, CDR1 is SGHVT and CDR2 is SQSDAQ. The ends were cut back, 1 base at V and 11 bases at J, with 9 bases in the middle. CDR3 sequence: CASSLVVVQQFF. CDR3 nucleotides: TGTGCCAGCAGCTTAGTAGTGGTCCAGCAGTTCTTC.

The gene calls are TRBV5-1 and TRBJ1-1; possibly TRBD1 for D (5 bases). The CDR3 extends over 13 amino acids. The V end was cut by 4 bases, the J end by 2 bases, with 9 bases between. Germline CDR1 and CDR2: SGHRS and YFSETQ. The CDR3 reads CASSQGPNTEAFF. CDR3 DNA: TGCGCCAGCAGCCAGGGACCTAACACTGAAGCTTTCTTT.

Only one count was recorded for this clone. The V call is TRBV6-6, the J call TRBJ1-2; tentative D call: TRBD1 (6 bases). The CDR3 has 13 amino acids. V gave up 10 bases and J gave up 1 base, with 13 bases separating them. Germline CDR1 MNHNY, CDR2 SVGAGI (reference sequence). The CDR3 sequence: CATLDSLNYGYTF. CDR3 nucleotides: TGTGCCACCTTGGACAGTCTTAACTATGGCTACACCTTC.

V gene TRBV7-2 combines with J gene TRBJ2-1; D is perhaps TRBD2 (6 bases). The germline V and J ends were trimmed by 2 bases and 2 bases, with 10 bases remaining between them. Per germline, CDR1 SGHTA and CDR2 FQGNSA. The CDR3 has 15 amino acids. CDR3 sequence reads: CASSLRAGPYNEQFF. CDR3 nucleotide sequence: TGTGCCAGCAGCTTAAGGGCGGGACCCTACAATGAGCAGTTCTTC. The complete variable domain, with remaining parts taken from reference TRBV7-2 and TRBJ2-1, reads GAGVSQSPSNKVTEKGKDVELRCDPISGHTALYWYRQSLGQGLEFLIYFQGNSAPDKSGLPSDRFSAERTGGSVSTLTIQRTQQEDSAVYLCASSLRAGPYNEQFFGPGTRLTVL.

The chain carries TRBV6-5 and TRBJ1-2; D is unresolved. The CDR3 covers 11 residues. Germline V gives CDR1 MNHEY, CDR2 SVGAGI. Deletions cut 2 bases from V and 7 bases from J, with 5 bases between. DNA for the CDR3: TGTGCCAGCAGTTACCCTCCTGGCTACACCTTC. Translating gives CASSYPPGYTF.

The chain combines TRBV5-6 with TRBJ2-2; the D is unclear. V dropped 7 bases and J dropped 2 bases, with 3 bases sitting between them. Per the germline V gene, CDR1 is SGHDT and CDR2 is YYEEEE. This CDR3 has 11 amino acids. CDR3 nucleotides: TGTGCCAGCGGCAACACCGGGGAGCTGTTTTTT. Translating it yields CASGNTGELFF.

The chain is built from TRBV7-2 and TRBJ2-7; 9 positions match TRBD1. J was trimmed by 2 bases and V by 5 bases; bases with no gene match: 4. The CDR3 consists of 14 residues. Germline CDR1 and CDR2: SGHTA and FQGNSA. The DNA for the CDR3 is TGTGCCAGCAGCCCCGGGACAGGGCCCTACGAGCAGTACTTC. It translates to CASSPGTGPYEQYF.

This clone was detected a few times. This chain connects TRBV15 to TRBJ1-5; D remains unclear. Germline V gene sequence: CDR1 LNHNV, CDR2 YYDKDF (reference sequence). The length of the CDR3 is 15 residues. With 5 bases removed from V and 0 bases from J, the gap between germline ends came to 11 bases. The CDR3 protein is CATSSGDFSNQPQHF. CDR3 nucleotide sequence: TGTGCCACCAGCTCAGGAGACTTTAGCAATCAGCCCCAGCATTTT.

The genes are TRBV5-5 and TRBJ1-4, with D perhaps TRBD1 (5 bases). Per germline, CDR1 SGHKS and CDR2 YYEKEE (reference sequence). The CDR3 has 14 residues. V was shortened by 0 bases and J by 8 bases, with 11 bases between the two germline ends. CDR3 residues: CASSLGKGSEKLFF. CDR3 bases: TGTGCCAGCAGCTTGGGTAAGGGGAGCGAAAAACTGTTTTTT.

V usage is TRBV28 and J usage is TRBJ2-7; 12 nucleotides line up with TRBD1. There are 15 residues in the CDR3. The germline V gene encodes CDR1 MDHEN and CDR2 SYDVKM. Germline trimming cut 6 bases from V and 5 bases from J; bases unmatched to any gene: 8. CDR3 sequence (DNA): TGTGCCAGCAGGCCAAGGGGGACAGGGGGCGACGAGCAGTACTTC. This sequence encodes CASRPRGTGGDEQYF.

V is TRBV29-1 and J is TRBJ2-2, with 9 positions matching TRBD2. Germline trimming cut 4 bases from V and 3 bases from J; bases unmatched to any gene: 6. This CDR3 comprises 15 residues. Germline CDR1 reads SQVTM; CDR2 reads ANQGSEA. This CDR3 is CSVAPTSGDTGELFF. The CDR3 nucleotides read TGCAGCGTTGCCCCGACTAGCGGAGACACCGGGGAGCTGTTTTTT.

The rearrangement links TRBV28 to TRBJ1-2; no clear D gene. The germline V and J ends were trimmed by 3 bases and 2 bases, with 10 bases remaining between them. The CDR3 is 14 residues long. The germline V gene has CDR1 MDHEN and CDR2 SYDVKM. The chain's CDR3 is CASSLGKANYGYTF. The CDR3 nucleotides read TGTGCCAGCAGTTTGGGGAAGGCCAACTATGGCTACACCTTC.

This clone was counted once. The chain joins TRBV6-6 to TRBJ2-7; the D is unclear. The germline gives CDR1 MNHNY, CDR2 SVGAGI (reference sequence). V lost 1 base to trimming and J lost 3 bases, with 4 bases between them. This CDR3 is built from 12 residues. As DNA, the CDR3 is TGTGCCAGCAGTTACTTGGACTACGAGCAGTACTTC. It specifies CASSYLDYEQYF.

The genes are TRBV11-3 and TRBJ2-1, with no clear D. Germline assignment: CDR1 SGHNT and CDR2 YENEEA. This CDR3 spans 15 amino acids. Trimming pared 0 bases from V and 6 bases from J, leaving 12 bases between. CDR3 coding DNA: TGTGCCAGCAGCTTAGATGGTGGGCCACGCAATGAGCAGTTCTTC. Amino acid sequence: CASSLDGGPRNEQFF.

The chain uses TRBV7-2 and TRBJ2-2; tentative D call: TRBD1 (5 bases). Germline V lookup: CDR1 SGHTA, CDR2 FQGNSA. V was trimmed by 4 bases and J by 4 bases, leaving 19 bases between them. CDR3 length equals 17 residues. The CDR3 protein is CASSSQTSQGSTGELFF. CDR3 bases: TGTGCCAGCAGCTCTCAAACGTCGCAGGGTAGCACCGGGGAGCTGTTTTTT.

The chain carries TRBV11-2 and TRBJ2-1; TRBD2 aligns across 13 bases. From germline, CDR1 is SGHAT and CDR2 FQNNGV. The CDR3 spans 15 residues. The J segment lost 6 bases and the V segment lost 8 bases, leaving 7 bases of the junction unmatched. CDR3 DNA sequence: TGTGCCAGCTCCCGGACTAGCGGGGGCCCCAATGAGCAGTTCTTC. Translated, it gives CASSRTSGGPNEQFF.

The chain recombines TRBV6-1 with TRBJ1-5; unclear D gene. From germline, CDR1 is MNHNS and CDR2 SASEGT. V was pared by 0 bases and J by 0 bases, with 9 bases between. This CDR3 is built from 16 residues. In DNA form, the CDR3 reads TGTGCCAGCAGTGAAGCGCGATGGAATAGCAATCAGCCCCAGCATTTT. Protein: CASSEARWNSNQPQHF.

The rearrangement uses TRBV7-9 and TRBJ2-3; D call uncertain. Trimming stripped 3 bases from V and 0 bases from J, with 10 bases between. The CDR3 length is 15 residues. CDR1 is SEHNR and CDR2 is FQNEAQ in the germline V gene (reference sequence). The CDR3 here is CASSLGWQSTDTQYF. DNA for the CDR3: TGTGCCAGCAGCTTGGGCTGGCAGAGCACAGATACGCAGTATTTT.

This clone was picked up one time. In DNA form, the CDR3 reads TGTGCCAGCAGTGAATTGCTGAACGAGCAGTACTTC. Its translation is CASSELLNEQYF. V usage is TRBV25-1 and J usage is TRBJ2-7; D gene ambiguous. Germline V gives CDR1 MGHDK, CDR2 SYGVNS. The ends were cut back, 1 base at V and 5 bases at J, with 6 bases in the middle. CDR3 length: 12 residues.

The V and J genes are TRBV6-5 and TRBJ1-5, with a possible D match to TRBD1 (6 bases). Trimming pared 2 bases from V and 1 base from J, leaving 9 bases between. Germline CDR1 MNHEY, CDR2 SVGAGI. The CDR3 contains 15 residues. As DNA, the CDR3 is TGTGCCAGCAGTTACGAGGGGGAGAGCAATCAGCCCCAGCATTTT. Amino acid sequence: CASSYEGESNQPQHF.

The chain links TRBV6-6 to TRBJ2-7; 7 nucleotides agree with TRBD1. The length of the CDR3 is 14 residues. V was clipped by 7 bases and J by 3 bases; unmatched bases: 9. Germline-derived CDR1 and CDR2 are MNHNY and SVGAGI (reference sequence). The CDR3 coding sequence is TGTGCCAGCAAGTTAGGGGACAGCAACTACGAGCAGTACTTC. It translates to CASKLGDSNYEQYF.

This clone occurred once. This sample includes further DNA sequences coding for the same CDR3. V is TRBV2 and J is TRBJ2-3; 7 bases align to TRBD2. The CDR3 spans 12 residues. CDR1 SNHLY and CDR2 FYNNEI come from the germline V gene. Trimming cost V 8 bases and J 5 bases; bases outside gene matches: 4. The CDR3 reads CASGPSGDTQYF. The CDR3 bases are TGTGCCAGCGGCCCTAGCGGAGATACGCAGTATTTT. Full variable domain (outside the CDR3, taken from reference TRBV2 and TRBJ2-3): EPEVTQTPSHQVTQMGQEVILRCVPISNHLYFYWYRQILGQKVEFLVSFYNNEISEKSEIFDDQFSVERPDGSNFTLKIRSTKLEDSAMYFCASGPSGDTQYFGPGTRLTVL.

This sequence joins TRBV30 and TRBJ2-1; TRBD2 matches 10 bases. This CDR3 has 19 amino acids. Germline lookup yields CDR1 GTSNPN and CDR2 SVGIG (reference sequence). The J segment lost 0 bases and the V segment lost 2 bases, leaving 13 bases of the junction unmatched. The CDR3 DNA reads as TGTGCCTGGAGTCCAGTCCCGGGACTAGCGTGGAGCTCCTACAATGAGCAGTTCTTC. The encoded protein is CAWSPVPGLAWSSYNEQFF.

The V call is TRBV10-2, the J call TRBJ1-1; TRBD1 might be the D (5 bases). V dropped 4 bases and J dropped 0 bases, with 15 bases sitting between them. CDR1 WSHSY and CDR2 SAAADI come from the germline V gene. This CDR3 is 16 amino acids long. The CDR3 spells CASSAFMGTLNTEAFF. Written as DNA, the CDR3 is TGCGCCAGCAGTGCTTTTATGGGGACGTTGAACACTGAAGCTTTCTTT.

The chain combines TRBV10-2 with TRBJ1-6; no firm D call. CDR3 length equals 13 residues. V lost 0 bases to trimming and J lost 12 bases, with 9 bases between them. CDR1 is WSHSY, CDR2 SAAADI, per germline. The CDR3 nucleotides read TGCGCCAGCAGTGAGTCAGTGTGGGAACCCCTCCACTTT. Translating gives CASSESVWEPLHF.

The chain is built from TRBV12-5 and TRBJ2-5; tentative D call: TRBD2 (6 bases). Trimming shortened V by 7 bases and J by 2 bases, and 11 bases separated the two germline ends. Per germline, CDR1 LGHNT and CDR2 FRNRAP. CDR3 length equals 13 residues. The CDR3 region is CASAGRGQETQYF. The CDR3 nucleotides read TGTGCTAGTGCCGGGCGGGGACAAGAGACCCAGTACTTC.

The rearrangement joins TRBV10-3 to TRBJ2-2; tentatively, D is TRBD2 (6 bases). This CDR3 region has 20 residues. Germline values: CDR1 ENHRY, CDR2 SYGVKD. V lost 0 bases and J 1 base, leaving 21 bases between the germline ends. The CDR3 sequence is CAISESVQLQSAGNTGELFF. For the CDR3, the DNA is TGTGCCATCAGTGAGTCAGTGCAACTCCAATCAGCGGGGAACACCGGGGAGCTGTTTTTT.

The genes are TRBV6-6 and TRBJ2-7; 8 bases line up with TRBD2. The CDR3 loop spans 15 amino acids. After removal of 5 bases from V and 4 bases from J, the junction contained 10 bases not matched to a gene. Germline V lookup: CDR1 MNHNY, CDR2 SVGAGI (reference sequence). The CDR3: CASSPDSGRFYEQYF. CDR3 bases: TGTGCCAGCAGTCCGGACAGCGGGAGATTTTACGAGCAGTACTTC.

The gene calls are TRBV5-6 and TRBJ2-2, with no clear D. This CDR3 region has 12 residues. Per germline, CDR1 SGHDT and CDR2 YYEEEE. Trimming shortened V by 7 bases and J by 6 bases, and 10 bases separated the two germline ends. CDR3 loop: CASAQRAGELFF. CDR3 nucleotides: TGTGCCAGCGCCCAAAGGGCCGGGGAGCTGTTTTTT.